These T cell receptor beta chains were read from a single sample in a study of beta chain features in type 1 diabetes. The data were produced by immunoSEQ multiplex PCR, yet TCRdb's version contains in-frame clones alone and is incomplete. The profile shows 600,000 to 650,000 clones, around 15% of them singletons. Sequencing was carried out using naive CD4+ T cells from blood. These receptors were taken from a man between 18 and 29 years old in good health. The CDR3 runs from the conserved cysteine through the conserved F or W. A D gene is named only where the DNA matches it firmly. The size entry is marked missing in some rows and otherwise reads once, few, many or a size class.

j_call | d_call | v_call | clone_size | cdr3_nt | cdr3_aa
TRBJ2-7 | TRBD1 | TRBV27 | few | TGTGCCAGCAAAGGGACAGGGTTTTACGAGCAGTACTTC | CASKGTGFYEQYF
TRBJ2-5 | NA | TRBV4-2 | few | TGTGCCAGCAGCCAAGGACCAGGGGTAGAGACCCAGTACTTC | CASSQGPGVETQYF
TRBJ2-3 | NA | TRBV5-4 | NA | TGTGCCAGCAGCTCCGGGACTTCTAGCACAGATACGCAGTATTTT | CASSSGTSSTDTQYF
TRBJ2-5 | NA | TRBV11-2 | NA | TGTGCCAGCAGTTTGAATAGTGCGGGCCGGGAGACCCAGTACTTC | CASSLNSAGRETQYF
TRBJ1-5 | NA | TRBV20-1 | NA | TGCAGTGCTAGAGATGGCCCGCCCCAGCATTTT | CSARDGPPQHF
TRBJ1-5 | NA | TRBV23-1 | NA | TGCGCCAGCAGTCAATCGGACGCGCGCCCGGAAGGTCAGCCCCAGCATTTT | CASSQSDARPEGQPQHF
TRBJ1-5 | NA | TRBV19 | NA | TGTGCCAGTAGTATAGACTATCTGGACCAGCCCCAGCATTTT | CASSIDYLDQPQHF
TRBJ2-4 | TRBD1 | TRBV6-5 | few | TGTGCCAGCAGTTATCGTTCACCGGGACAGGCAAACATTCAGTACTTC | CASSYRSPGQANIQYF
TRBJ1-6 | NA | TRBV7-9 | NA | TGTGCCAGCAGCGCCACGGGACACACTAATTCACCCCTCCACTTT | CASSATGHTNSPLHF
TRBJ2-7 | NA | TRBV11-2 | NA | TGTGCCAGCAGCTCCCCCCTTTTCGAGCAGTACTTC | CASSSPLFEQYF
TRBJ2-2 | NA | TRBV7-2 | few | TGTGCCAGCAGCTTGAATTCAAAGGGCACCGGGGAGCTGTTTTTT | CASSLNSKGTGELFF
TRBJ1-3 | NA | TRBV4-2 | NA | TGTGCCAGCAGCCAAGACAGGGATGGAAACACCATATATTTT | CASSQDRDGNTIYF
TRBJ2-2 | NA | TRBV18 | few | TGTGCCAGCTCAACGACCAGGGTAATCACCGGGGAGCTGTTTTTT | CASSTTRVITGELFF
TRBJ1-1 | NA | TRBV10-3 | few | TGTGCCATCAGTGGAACATACAGGGCTGAAGCTGAAGCTTTCTTT | CAISGTYRAEAEAFF
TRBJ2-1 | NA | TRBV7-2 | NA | TGTGCCAGCAGCCCCCGGGGGTCGACTAACTACAATGAGCAGTTCTTC | CASSPRGSTNYNEQFF
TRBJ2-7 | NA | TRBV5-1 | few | TGCGCCAGCAGCTTGGGGGGCGAGGAGCAGTACTTC | CASSLGGEEQYF
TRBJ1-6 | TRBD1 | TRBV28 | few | TGTGCCAGCAGAGCCGGGACAGGGGTAGGTTCACCCCTCCACTTT | CASRAGTGVGSPLHF
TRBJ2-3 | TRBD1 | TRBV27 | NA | TGTGCCAGGGACAGGGCTAGCACAGATACGCAGTATTTT | CARDRASTDTQYF
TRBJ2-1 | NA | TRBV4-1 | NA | TGCGCCAGCAGCCAAGTATACAATGAGCAGTTCTTC | CASSQVYNEQFF
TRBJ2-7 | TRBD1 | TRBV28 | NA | TGTGCCAGCACCACAGGGGGCTTTTACGAGCAGTACTTC | CASTTGGFYEQYF
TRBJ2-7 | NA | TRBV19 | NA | TGTGCCAGTAGTACCTCGGACATAAGAGGCTCCTACGAGCAGTACTTC | CASSTSDIRGSYEQYF
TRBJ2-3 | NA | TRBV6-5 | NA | TGTGCCAGCCGACAAGGGGGGCGGGTAGATACGCAGTATTTT | CASRQGGRVDTQYF
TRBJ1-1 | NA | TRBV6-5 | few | TGTGCCAGACCTTCCGAGGAGACTGAAGCTTTCTTT | CARPSEETEAFF
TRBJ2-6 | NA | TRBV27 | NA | TGTGCCAGCATGTCTGTCAGGCTAGAGGTTCACTCTGGGGCCAACGTCCTGACTTTC | CASMSVRLEVHSGANVLTF
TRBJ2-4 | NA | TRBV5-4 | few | TGTGCCAGCAGACAGCAGGGAGTTAAAAACATTCAGTACTTC | CASRQQGVKNIQYF